This T cell receptor (beta chain) was captured in a study of technical replicates of blood from a few donors. The repertoire was sequenced with immunoSEQ multiplex PCR; TCRdb's copy has only in-frame clones and lacks some. The data show about 88,000 clones, around 94% seen once. The CDR3 is 13 amino acids. Germline loops: CDR1 MNHEY, CDR2 SMNVEV (reference sequence). The V end lost 2 bases, the J end lost 1 base, and 6 bases lay between the germline ends. The TCR originated in a human donor in good health. The gene calls are TRBV27 and TRBJ2-7, with D possibly being TRBD1 (5 bases). The sequencing input was T cells isolated from PBMCs. The CDR3 protein is CASSLQGSYEQYF. CDR3 DNA sequence: TGTGCCAGCAGTTTACAGGGTTCCTACGAGCAGTACTTC.